These T cell receptor beta chains were read from a single sample in a study of cytomegalovirus exposure and HLA in healthy donors. The method was immunoSEQ multiplex PCR; TCRdb's version includes in-frame clones alone and lacks a portion of them. The sample comprises roughly 260,000 clones, roughly 89% of which are singletons, and 0.35% to 0.4% rests with the top ten. Specimen: PBMCs. Every receptor here comes from a woman aged 18 to 35 in good health and CMV-seronegative. Both conserved end residues are part of each CDR3.

TRBJ2-5,TRBV19,CASFLTQVSQETQYF
TRBJ2-1,TRBV15,CATSDPGRKPNNEQFF
TRBJ2-2,TRBV6-5,CASSGGQAGGELFF
TRBJ1-4,TRBV6-6,CASSYPPGEGEKLFF
TRBJ1-2,TRBV9,CASRKGSYGYTF
TRBJ2-3,TRBV15,CATSRDQGAATDTQYF
TRBJ2-7,TRBV4-1,CASSQRLANYEQYF
TRBJ2-5,TRBV7-2,CASSPHGAQETQYF
TRBJ2-5,TRBV27,CASSSLHTSGAETQYF
TRBJ1-6,TRBV6-4,CASRDGTGGSPLHF
TRBJ1-1,TRBV19,CATDAGGGDTEAFF
TRBJ2-6,TRBV7-6,CASSPAGVLSGANVLTF
TRBJ1-6,TRBV7-2,CASSPLGNSPLHF
TRBJ2-5,TRBV27,CASSLSGRGQETQYF
TRBJ1-5,TRBV7-9,CASSFTGAYQPQHF
TRBJ1-2,TRBV23-1,CASSHPRGTRYGYTF
TRBJ1-2,TRBV7-9,CASSLDRVGYTF
TRBJ2-7,TRBV29-1,CSVDRQGAYDEQYF
TRBJ1-2,TRBV6-5,CASRQGAYGYTF
TRBJ2-3,TRBV29-1,CSSQAGQATDTQYF
TRBJ2-1,TRBV5-1,CASSLRVNEQFF
TRBJ2-5,TRBV6-4,CASSDSPGLSETQYF
TRBJ2-7,TRBV12-2,CASRSVCVASYEQYF
TRBJ1-2,TRBV7-2,CASSLARGADYGYTF
TRBJ1-6,TRBV28,CASSLQGLSSPLHF
TRBJ2-3,TRBV9,CASSVVPLSTSTDTQYF
TRBJ1-5,TRBV5-1,CASSLAGGGNQPQHF
TRBJ1-2,TRBV5-4,CASSLVPDGYTF